This TCR beta chain was captured in a study of T cells in tumors after PD-1 blockade. Study at large: Patients had no prior checkpoint blockade, systemic immunosuppressants, or anti-cancer therapy within 4 weeks. During anti-PD-1 treatment, some patients continued daily vismodegib 150 mg. Regarding the study as a whole: Approximately 41% of tumor TCR clonotypes were also found in blood. Squamous carcinoma: around 50% of expanded exhausted clones novel, versus around 29% of other expanded CD8+ clones.

CDR1 and CDR2 (germline): MNHNS, SASEGT. V was pared by 3 bases and J by 8 bases, with 10 bases of the junction left unmatched. CDR3 length: 15 residues. This clone was found a few times. What it recognizes is unknown. Clones were sequenced by immunoSEQ multiplex PCR, and TCRdb holds only the in-frame ones, with some missing. This table has around 13,000 clones, nearly 65% appearing once. This specimen was tumor tissue, taken before anti-PD-1 treatment. This receptor was obtained from a human donor with cutaneous squamous cell carcinoma. The chain couples TRBV6-1 to TRBJ2-4, with TRBD2 identical over 7 bases. CDR3 loop: CASSDPASGRDIQYF. DNA for the CDR3: TGTGCCAGCAGTGATCCTGCGTCAGGGAGGGACATTCAGTACTTC.